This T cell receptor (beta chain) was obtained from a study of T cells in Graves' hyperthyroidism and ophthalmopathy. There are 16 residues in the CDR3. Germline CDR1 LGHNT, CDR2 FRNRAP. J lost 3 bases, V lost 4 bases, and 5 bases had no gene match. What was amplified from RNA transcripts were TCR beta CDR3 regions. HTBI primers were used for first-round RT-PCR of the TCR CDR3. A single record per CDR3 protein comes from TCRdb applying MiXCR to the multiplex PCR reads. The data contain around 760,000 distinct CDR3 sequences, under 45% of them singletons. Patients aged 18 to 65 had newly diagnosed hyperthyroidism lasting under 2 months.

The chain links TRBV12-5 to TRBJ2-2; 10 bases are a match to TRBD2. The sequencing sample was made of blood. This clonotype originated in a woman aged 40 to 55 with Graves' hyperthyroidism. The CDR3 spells CASGSRLAGYTGELFF. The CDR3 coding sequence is TGTGCTAGTGGTTCCAGACTAGCGGGCTACACCGGGGAGCTGTTTTTT.